Below, one TCR beta chain is given with its context. Antigen: not known. Germline CDR1 reads SGHTA; CDR2 reads FQGNSA. V gave up 5 bases and J gave up 6 bases, with 14 bases separating them. This CDR3 is built from 14 residues. The sample is drawn from a study of OX40 agonist ivuxolimab in advanced cancers. Study-wide points: Antigen specificity was not determined for the expanded peripheral T cells.

Patients with autoimmune history or systemic immunosuppression were excluded. Clones were read by immunoSEQ multiplex PCR, and TCRdb kept only the in-frame ones, dropping some. The data hold around 69,000 clones, with around 84% observed a single time. This TCR derives from an adult with an advanced solid tumor such as melanoma, head and neck, liver or kidney cancer. The V gene is TRBV7-2, the J gene TRBJ2-1; D unclear. This specimen was CD4+ or CD8+ T cells sorted from blood, taken in a trial of the OX40 agonist ivuxolimab. CDR3 in amino acids: CASSPFGPFNEQFF. CDR3 DNA sequence: TGTGCCAGCAGCCCGTTCGGGCCTTTCAATGAGCAGTTCTTC.